These 24 T cell receptor beta chains were sequenced from one sample in a study of metastatic and nonmetastatic thyroid tumors. TCRdb re-clonotyped the PCR reads via MiXCR. This sample yields 15,000 to 20,000 clones, of which about 25% are seen a single time; about 10% belongs to the top ten. All patients were treatment-naive before thyroid surgery. Sequencing input: adjacent normal tissue. These receptors all stem from a female donor with papillary thyroid cancer or a benign thyroid nodule (not recorded which). Some clones in this sample may be carry-over from other donors' samples.

The chain recombines TRBV20-1 with TRBJ1-2; a weak D match, TRBD1 (5 bases). The germline V and J ends were trimmed by 1 base and 5 bases, with 11 bases remaining between them. This CDR3 contains 13 residues. Germline values: CDR1 DFQATT, CDR2 SNEGSKA (reference sequence). The DNA of the CDR3 is TGCAGTGCTAGAGGGAACAGGCTGTATGGCTACACCTTC. Translated, it gives CSARGNRLYGYTF.

The V gene is TRBV7-3, the J gene TRBJ2-2; D perhaps matches TRBD2 (6 bases). Germline V lookup: CDR1 SGHTA, CDR2 FQGTGA. The CDR3 consists of 15 residues. Trimming shortened V by 5 bases and J by 5 bases, and 15 bases separated the two germline ends. The CDR3 reads CASSHLGGGTGELFF. CDR3 DNA sequence: TGTGCCAGCAGCCACCTGGGGGGTGGAACCGGGGAGCTGTTTTTT.

Ten or more counts support this clone. The chain uses TRBV6-1 and TRBJ2-7; 8 nucleotides align to TRBD2. The CDR3 loop spans 17 amino acids. The V gene's germline CDR1 is MNHNS and CDR2 SASEGT. V was pared by 1 base and J by 3 bases, with 11 bases of the junction left unmatched. The CDR3 protein is CASSEEVWSGGYYEQYF. The CDR3 DNA sequence: TGTGCCAGCAGTGAAGAGGTCTGGAGCGGGGGCTACTACGAGCAGTACTTC.

The chain is built from TRBV6-1 and TRBJ2-7; possible D gene TRBD1, 5 bases. Germline V gene data show CDR1 as MNHNS and CDR2 as SASEGT. Trimming stripped 1 base from V and 5 bases from J, with 6 bases between. This CDR3 has 12 amino acids. CDR3 bases: TGTGCCAGCAGTGAAGGCAGGGACGAGCAGTACTTC. Protein product: CASSEGRDEQYF.

This chain joins TRBV20-1 and TRBJ2-7, with D tentatively TRBD1 (5 bases). CDR1 is DFQATT, CDR2 SNEGSKA, per germline (reference sequence). V lost 3 bases, J lost 1 base, and 10 bases lay in between. This CDR3 has 13 amino acids. The CDR3 DNA reads as TGCAGTGCTAGCCCAGGGCTATCCTACGAGCAGTACTTC. Its translation is CSASPGLSYEQYF.

This clone has just a few counts. One junction end does not reproduce the germline sequence, and a read error may be involved. The rearrangement joins TRBV12-3 or TRBV12-4 to TRBJ2-3; TRBD2 matches at 16 bases. The length of the CDR3 is 16 residues. In DNA form, the CDR3 reads TGTGTCAGCAGTCCGGGACTAGCGGGAGGGATAGATACGCAGTATTTT. Translating it yields CVSSPGLAGGIDTQYF.

This clone came up many times. The chain recombines TRBV11-1 with TRBJ2-7; D unresolved. Germline loops: CDR1 SGHAT, CDR2 FQDESV (reference sequence). There are 13 residues in the CDR3. V was shortened by 5 bases and J by 0 bases, with 8 bases between the two germline ends. CDR3 loop: CASSPKYSYEQYF. The CDR3 DNA sequence: TGTGCCAGCAGCCCCAAATACTCCTACGAGCAGTACTTC.

The rearrangement links TRBV12-3 or TRBV12-4 to TRBJ2-7; no reliable D call. The length of the CDR3 is 13 residues. Trimming cost V 3 bases and J 7 bases, with 13 bases left between them. The CDR3 loop is CASSFSNRREQYF. The CDR3, as DNA: TGTGCCAGCAGTTTCTCCAACAGACGAGAGCAGTACTTC.

This sequence joins TRBV20-1 and TRBJ2-5; tentatively, D is TRBD1 or TRBD2 (6 bases each). Trimming stripped 6 bases from V and 2 bases from J, with 16 bases between. Germline V gives CDR1 DFQATT, CDR2 SNEGSKA (reference sequence). The CDR3 is 14 residues long. CDR3 residues: CSAPIRGLQETQYF. CDR3 nucleotide sequence: TGCAGTGCACCGATACGGGGGCTGCAAGAGACCCAGTACTTC.

Details on this clone: Additional DNA sequences in this sample encode the identical CDR3. The gene calls are TRBV24-1 and TRBJ2-1, with 12 bases lining up with TRBD2. Germline-derived CDR1 and CDR2 are KGHDR and SFDVKD. V dropped 4 bases and J dropped 7; count of bases not matched to a gene: 10. The CDR3 is made up of 17 amino acids. In nucleotides, the CDR3 is TGTGCCACCAGTGACACAAGGACTAGCGGGATAACGAATGAGCAGTTCTTC. This codes for CATSDTRTSGITNEQFF.

The V and J genes are TRBV5-6 and TRBJ1-6, with D tentatively TRBD1 (6 bases). V lost 7 bases and J lost 8, with 16 bases in between. Germline values: CDR1 SGHDT, CDR2 YYEEEE. This CDR3 has 14 amino acids. The CDR3 here is CASGLGTRYSPLHF. CDR3 nucleotides: TGTGCCAGCGGTCTCGGGACACGTTATTCACCCCTCCACTTT.

The chain has TRBV7-3 and TRBJ2-1, with 8 bases fitting TRBD2. The ends lost 2 bases at V and 7 bases at J; junction bases unmatched: 7. Germline V lookup: CDR1 SGHTA, CDR2 FQGTGA. The CDR3 consists of 15 residues. The CDR3 bases are TGTGCCAGCAGCTTACTAAGCGGGGGTTCAAATGAGCAGTTCTTC. Encoded protein: CASSLLSGGSNEQFF. The full variable domain, rest sourced from reference TRBV7-3 and TRBJ2-1, is GAGVSQTPSNKVTEKGKYVELRCDPISGHTALYWYRQSLGQGPEFLIYFQGTGAADDSGLPNDRFFAVRPEGSVSTLKIQRTERGDSAVYLCASSLLSGGSNEQFFGPGTRLTVL.

This clone was found a few times. The chain combines TRBV28 with TRBJ1-2; 9 nucleotides align to TRBD1. The CDR3 totals 12 residues. V dropped 6 bases and J dropped 5; count of bases not matched to a gene: 1. Looked up from germline, CDR1 is MDHEN and CDR2 is SYDVKM. The CDR3 loop is CASRTGGYGYTF. The CDR3 bases are TGTGCCAGCAGGACAGGGGGGTATGGCTACACCTTC.

This clone was found a few times. The V gene is TRBV7-9, the J gene TRBJ1-2; D is unclear. CDR3 length: 13 amino acids. In germline, CDR1 is SEHNR, CDR2 FQNEAQ (reference sequence). V was cut by 0 bases and J by 8 bases, with 10 bases left in between. In nucleotides, the CDR3 is TGTGCCAGCAGCTTAGCGCAAAGCTGGGGCTACACCTTC. It translates to CASSLAQSWGYTF.

Comment on this clone: The junction departs from germline at one end; a sequencing error may be responsible. The rearrangement uses TRBV7-2 and TRBJ2-7, with 7 bases fitting TRBD2. This CDR3 region has 15 residues. Per germline, CDR1 SGHTA and CDR2 FQGNSA. CDR3 DNA sequence: TGTGCCAGCAGCTTACGAGCTAGCGGAACCTACGGGCAGTACTTC. Protein product: CASSLRASGTYGQYF. The full variable domain, in which reference TRBV7-2 and TRBJ2-7 provide the parts outside the CDR3, is GAGVSQSPSNKVTEKGKDVELRCDPISGHTALYWYRQSLGQGLEFLIYFQGNSAPDKSGLPSDRFSAERTGGSVSTLTIQRTQQEDSAVYLCASSLRASGTYGQYFGPGTRLTVT.

This clone was seen only a few times. The DNA of the CDR3 is TGTGCCAGCAGCCAGGGATTAGGCAGTACCTACGAGCAGTACTTC. Translated: CASSQGLGSTYEQYF. V is TRBV6-1 and J is TRBJ2-7; D perhaps matches TRBD1 (5 bases). CDR1 is MNHNS, CDR2 SASEGT, per germline. The CDR3 runs to 15 residues. V lost 6 bases and J 2 bases, leaving 17 bases between the germline ends.

V is TRBV7-2 and J is TRBJ1-5; D remains unclear. V was cut by 1 base and J by 8 bases, with 3 bases left in between. This CDR3 has 11 amino acids. The germline CDR1 and CDR2 sequences are SGHTA and FQGNSA. The CDR3 coding sequence is TGTGCCAGCAGCTTAGACGAGCCCCAGCATTTT. Encoded protein: CASSLDEPQHF.

The chain uses TRBV20-1 and TRBJ2-7; 9 nucleotides agree with TRBD1. This CDR3 comprises 14 residues. Germline V gives CDR1 DFQATT, CDR2 SNEGSKA (reference sequence). The trim removed 7 bases at V and 2 bases at J, leaving 9 bases unmatched. CDR3 in DNA: TGCAGTGGGTCGCCGGGACAGGGTCCCTACGAGCAGTACTTC. Protein sequence: CSGSPGQGPYEQYF.

About this clone: This sample includes further DNA sequences coding for the same CDR3. This chain connects TRBV6-1 to TRBJ1-3, with D perhaps TRBD1 (5 bases). The CDR3 is 17 amino acids. Per germline, CDR1 MNHNS and CDR2 SASEGT. Trimming pared 6 bases from V and 3 bases from J, leaving 21 bases between. DNA for the CDR3: TGTGCCAGCAGAACCAGTTACCGGGGGGACGGTGGAAACACCATATATTTT. It codes for CASRTSYRGDGGNTIYF.

In this sample, this clone turned up a few times. The chain is built from TRBV15 and TRBJ1-1; perhaps TRBD1 as D (5 bases). Germline V CDR1 and CDR2: LNHNV, YYDKDF (reference sequence). The V end lost 1 base, the J end lost 1 base, and 10 bases lay between the germline ends. CDR3 length: 15 residues. CDR3 DNA: TGTGCCACCAGCAGAGGGGACGGACGGAACACTGAAGCTTTCTTT. Translation: CATSRGDGRNTEAFF.

This clone was detected a few times. The chain combines TRBV24-1 with TRBJ1-2; no clear D gene. V was cut by 7 bases and J by 7 bases, with 15 bases left in between. Looked up from germline, CDR1 is KGHDR and CDR2 is SFDVKD. This CDR3 is 13 amino acids long. Here the CDR3 DNA reads TGTGCCACCAGACGCGACACGGTCTCTGGCTACACCTTC. As protein: CATRRDTVSGYTF.

The V gene is TRBV20-1, the J gene TRBJ1-1; 8 bases are a match to TRBD1. The germline V gene encodes CDR1 DFQATT and CDR2 SNEGSKA (reference sequence). V was clipped by 5 bases and J by 2 bases; unmatched bases: 7. The CDR3 contains 14 residues. In DNA form, the CDR3 reads TGCAGTGCTCCCCGAGGACAGGGAAACACTGAAGCTTTCTTT. It encodes CSAPRGQGNTEAFF.

In this sample, this clone turned up a few times. In nucleotides, the CDR3 is TGTGCCAGCAGTGAAATGGGGACAAAGCAGTTCTTC. This sequence encodes CASSEMGTKQFF. The J gene is TRBJ2-1, the V gene TRBV6-1, with a possible D match to TRBD1 (6 bases). V lost 2 bases, J lost 11 bases, and 10 bases lay in between. The length of the CDR3 is 12 residues. The germline gives CDR1 MNHNS, CDR2 SASEGT.

The chain recombines TRBV20-1 with TRBJ2-7; 9 nucleotides line up with TRBD2. This CDR3 has 16 amino acids. Germline assignment: CDR1 DFQATT and CDR2 SNEGSKA (reference sequence). The junction had 16 bases not matched to a gene; V was cut back by 6 bases and J by 4 bases. CDR3 in amino acids: CSAPTSLGLAPYEQYF. Here the CDR3 DNA reads TGCAGTGCCCCCACGTCCCTAGGACTAGCGCCGTACGAGCAGTACTTC.